This passage covers 18 T cell receptor beta chains from one sample sequenced in a study of cytomegalovirus exposure and HLA in healthy donors. PCR amplification relied on 60 Vbeta primers (plus 13 Jbeta primers). Repertoires were generated with immunoSEQ multiplex PCR, while TCRdb's copy carries only in-frame clones and drops some. The table lists about 61,000 clones, roughly nine tenths of them singletons. The material sequenced was PBMCs. All receptors derive from a man younger than 40 in good health and CMV-seropositive.

The chain links TRBV18 to TRBJ2-7, with TRBD1 identical over 7 bases. The J segment lost 6 bases and the V segment lost 1 base, leaving 12 bases of the junction unmatched. The CDR3 sequence is 16 residues long. CDR1 KGHSH and CDR2 LQKENI come from the germline V gene. The CDR3, as DNA: TGTGCCAGCTCACCACTGAAGGGGGCGGTAAAGGGCGAGCAGTACTTC. Protein product: CASSPLKGAVKGEQYF.

This sequence joins TRBV5-1 and TRBJ2-7, with 13 bases matching TRBD2. Per the germline V gene, CDR1 is SGHRS and CDR2 is YFSETQ. The CDR3 is 15 amino acids. The V and J ends lost 4 bases and 0 bases, in that order; junction bases with no gene match: 1. The CDR3 DNA reads as TGCGCCAGCAGCCGGACTAGCGGGAGCTCCTACGAGCAGTACTTC. As protein: CASSRTSGSSYEQYF.

This clone was detected once. The genes are TRBV19 and TRBJ2-1; 7 bases are a match to TRBD2. After removal of 5 bases from V and 4 bases from J, the junction contained 8 bases not matched to a gene. Germline CDR1 is LNHDA and CDR2 is SQIVND (reference sequence). This CDR3 spans 15 amino acids. This CDR3 reads CASSFPGGIYNEQFF. For the CDR3, the DNA is TGTGCCAGTAGTTTCCCGGGAGGAATTTACAATGAGCAGTTCTTC.

The chain combines TRBV5-1 with TRBJ1-2; 8 bases match TRBD1. Per the germline V gene, CDR1 is SGHRS and CDR2 is YFSETQ. The V segment lost 4 bases and the J segment 4 bases; nucleotides outside the gene matches: 6. The CDR3 totals 14 residues. CDR3 in amino acids: CASSAGQGGYGYTF. CDR3 bases: TGCGCCAGCAGCGCCGGACAGGGTGGCTATGGCTACACCTTC.

This clone has just a few counts. This chain uses TRBV28 with TRBJ1-2; D is perhaps TRBD1 (6 bases). The germline V gene encodes CDR1 MDHEN and CDR2 SYDVKM. V was pared by 5 bases and J by 4 bases, with 8 bases between. The CDR3 sequence is 12 residues long. Here the CDR3 reads CASSARGYGYTF. CDR3 nucleotide sequence: TGTGCCAGCAGTGCCAGGGGCTATGGCTACACCTTC.

The genes are TRBV7-2 and TRBJ2-7; TRBD1 matches 9 bases. The germline V gene has CDR1 SGHTA and CDR2 FQGNSA. This CDR3 has 16 amino acids. Trimming took 3 bases from V and 3 from J; bases not matched to a gene: 9. The CDR3 DNA sequence: TGTGCCAGCAGCTTGCGATCCGGGACAGGGAGCTACGAGCAGTACTTC. Translated: CASSLRSGTGSYEQYF. Looking up the rest from reference TRBV7-2 and TRBJ2-7 gives the full variable domain: GAGVSQSPSNKVTEKGKDVELRCDPISGHTALYWYRQSLGQGLEFLIYFQGNSAPDKSGLPSDRFSAERTGGSVSTLTIQRTQQEDSAVYLCASSLRSGTGSYEQYFGPGTRLTVT.

The chain couples TRBV30 to TRBJ2-4; a possible D gene is TRBD1 (5 bases). The CDR3 sequence is 16 residues long. From germline, CDR1 is GTSNPN and CDR2 SVGIG (reference sequence). Trimming took 1 base from V and 0 from J, leaving 13 bases between them. The DNA of the CDR3 is TGTGCCTGGAGTGCCCAAGGGGATCTAGCCAAAAACATTCAGTACTTC. Translating it yields CAWSAQGDLAKNIQYF.

The chain has TRBV4-1 and TRBJ2-3; 10 bases agree with TRBD2. V was pared by 1 base and J by 9 bases, with 13 bases of the junction left unmatched. This CDR3 has 17 residues. Germline V lookup: CDR1 MGHRA, CDR2 YSYEKL. The CDR3 loop reads CASSQVPSGSARTTQYF. The CDR3, as DNA: TGCGCCAGCAGCCAAGTCCCTAGCGGGAGTGCCCGGACAACGCAGTATTTT.

This chain connects TRBV4-1 to TRBJ1-4; 10 positions match TRBD1. Germline V lookup: CDR1 MGHRA, CDR2 YSYEKL. The CDR3 covers 17 residues. With V trimmed by 3 bases and J by 4 bases, 8 bases remained unmatched. DNA of the CDR3: TGCGCCAGCAGCCACTTACTTTGGACAGGGGGTAATGAAAAACTGTTTTTT. It specifies CASSHLLWTGGNEKLFF.

The chain combines TRBV28 with TRBJ1-2; possibly TRBD1 for D (5 bases). Trimming cost V 5 bases and J 8 bases, with 18 bases left between them. There are 14 residues in the CDR3. Germline V gene lookup returns CDR1 MDHEN and CDR2 SYDVKM. The DNA for the CDR3 is TGTGCCAGCAGTCCGCGACCCAGCGGGGGAGGCTACACCTTC. It specifies CASSPRPSGGGYTF.

CDR3 residues: CASRPGQGAYEQYF. DNA for the CDR3: TGTGCCAGCCGACCGGGACAGGGGGCCTACGAGCAGTACTTC. This chain joins TRBV6-5 and TRBJ2-7; TRBD1 matches 11 bases. Germline lookup yields CDR1 MNHEY and CDR2 SVGAGI. The CDR3 totals 14 residues. Germline trimming cut 8 bases from V and 2 bases from J; bases unmatched to any gene: 5.

In its sample, this clone was seen once. The chain couples TRBV6-1 to TRBJ1-6; 8 bases align to TRBD1. The ends lost 4 bases at V and 5 bases at J; junction bases unmatched: 10. Germline values: CDR1 MNHNS, CDR2 SASEGT. This CDR3 is built from 17 residues. The CDR3 bases are TGTGCCAGCAGTGTCCTCCCGACAGGGGACGATAATTCACCCCTCCACTTT. Its translation is CASSVLPTGDDNSPLHF.

The chain joins TRBV9 to TRBJ2-5; TRBD1 agrees at 7 bases. The junction had 7 bases not matched to a gene; V was cut back by 4 bases and J by 1 base. The CDR3 sequence is 15 residues long. Per germline, CDR1 SGDLS and CDR2 YYNGEE. The CDR3 reads CASSPRTGFQETQYF. CDR3 nucleotides: TGTGCCAGCAGCCCGAGGACAGGTTTCCAAGAGACCCAGTACTTC. Complete variable domain (other parts from reference TRBV9 and TRBJ2-5): DSGVTQTPKHLITATGQRVTLRCSPRSGDLSVYWYQQSLDQGLQFLIQYYNGEERAKGNILERFSAQQFPDLHSELNLSSLELGDSALYFCASSPRTGFQETQYFGPGTRLLVL.

This rearrangement joins TRBV19 to TRBJ2-7; D is undetermined. Trimming left V 5 bases short and J 2 bases short, with 10 bases between. This CDR3 contains 13 residues. The V gene's germline CDR1 is LNHDA and CDR2 SQIVND (reference sequence). In nucleotides, the CDR3 is TGTGCCAGTAGTGTCACAACCGCCTACGAGCAGTACTTC. It codes for CASSVTTAYEQYF.

Points on this clone: One end of the junction varies from germline; a read error may be responsible. The V call is TRBV28, the J call TRBJ1-2; perhaps TRBD1 as D (5 bases). The CDR3 length is 13 residues. Germline-derived CDR1 and CDR2 are MDHEN and SYDVKM. The CDR3 DNA reads as TGTGCCAGCAGTCCACCTATCCATACAGGCGCCAACTTC. Protein product: CASSPPIHTGANF.

The chain employs TRBV4-3 and TRBJ2-6; 11 bases map to TRBD2. CDR3 length: 19 amino acids. The germline CDR1 and CDR2 sequences are LGHNA and YSLEER. J gave up 0 bases and V 3 bases, and 7 bases lay outside the gene matches. The CDR3 DNA reads as TGCGCCAGCAGCCAGTCCCCACTAGCGGGAGTCTCTGGGGCCAACGTCCTGACTTTC. Protein: CASSQSPLAGVSGANVLTF.

This clone was found a few times. CDR3 residues: CASSSPRGAGELFF. CDR3 in DNA: TGTGCCAGCAGCTCACCCCGGGGGGCCGGGGAGCTGTTTTTT. The chain uses TRBV5-4 and TRBJ2-2, with TRBD2 matching over 7 bases. This CDR3 is built from 14 residues. The ends lost 3 bases at V and 6 bases at J; junction bases unmatched: 5. The germline gives CDR1 SGHNT, CDR2 YYREEE (reference sequence).

The chain combines TRBV7-2 with TRBJ1-1; 7 nucleotides match TRBD1. This CDR3 is built from 13 residues. The V gene end was trimmed by 5 bases and the J gene end by 4 bases; junction bases not matched to a gene: 4. Germline V lookup: CDR1 SGHTA, CDR2 FQGNSA. CDR3 coding DNA: TGTGCCAGCAGCAGACAGGGCGGCACTGAAGCTTTCTTT. It yields the protein CASSRQGGTEAFF.